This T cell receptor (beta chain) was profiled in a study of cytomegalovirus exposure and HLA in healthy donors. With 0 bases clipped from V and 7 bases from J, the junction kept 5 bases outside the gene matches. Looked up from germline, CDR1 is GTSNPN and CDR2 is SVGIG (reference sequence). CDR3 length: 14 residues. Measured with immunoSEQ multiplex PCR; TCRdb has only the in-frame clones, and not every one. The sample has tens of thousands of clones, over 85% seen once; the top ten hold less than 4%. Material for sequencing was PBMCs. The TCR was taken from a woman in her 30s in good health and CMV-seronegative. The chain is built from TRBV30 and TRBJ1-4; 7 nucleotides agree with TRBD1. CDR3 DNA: TGTGCCTGGAGTGTAGGGGGCTCTAGTGAAAAACTGTTTTTT. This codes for CAWSVGGSSEKLFF.